This T cell receptor (beta chain) was captured by sequencing in a study of blood T cell repertoires in COVID-19. The wider study: The United States, Italy and Spain provided the acute and convalescent COVID-19 samples.

Germline CDR1 SQVTM, CDR2 ANQGSEA. CDR3 length: 11 residues. V shed 4 bases and J 11 bases; nucleotides not matched to a gene: 5. TCRdb's copy holds only in-frame clones and misses some; the assay was immunoSEQ multiplex PCR. The table records nearly 200,000 clones, approximately 82% of them present only once. Sequenced material: peripheral blood. V is TRBV29-1 and J is TRBJ1-1; 9 bases line up with TRBD1. This TCR was sampled from a human donor with acute or convalescent COVID-19. The donor label of this sample is uncertain. The CDR3 DNA is TGCAGCGTTGGGGGGACAGGGAGCGCTTTCTTT. As protein: CSVGGTGSAFF.